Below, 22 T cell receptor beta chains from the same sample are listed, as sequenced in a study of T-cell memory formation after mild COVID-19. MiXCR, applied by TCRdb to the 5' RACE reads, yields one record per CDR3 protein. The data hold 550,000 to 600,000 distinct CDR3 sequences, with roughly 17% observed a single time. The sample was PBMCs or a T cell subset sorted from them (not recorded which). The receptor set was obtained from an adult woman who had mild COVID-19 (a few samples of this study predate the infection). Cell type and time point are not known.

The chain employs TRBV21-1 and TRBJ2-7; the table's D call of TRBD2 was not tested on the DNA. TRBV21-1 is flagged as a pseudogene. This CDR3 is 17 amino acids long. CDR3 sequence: CASSKEGLAGVGYEQYF. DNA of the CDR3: TGTGCCAGCAGCAAAGAGGGGCTAGCGGGAGTGGGCTACGAGCAGTACTTC.

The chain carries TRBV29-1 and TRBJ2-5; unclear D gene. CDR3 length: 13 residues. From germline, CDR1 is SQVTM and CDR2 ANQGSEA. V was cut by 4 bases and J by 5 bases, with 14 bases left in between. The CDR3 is CSVVPPVKETQYF. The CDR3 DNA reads TGCAGCGTTGTACCCCCCGTTAAGGAGACCCAGTACTTC.

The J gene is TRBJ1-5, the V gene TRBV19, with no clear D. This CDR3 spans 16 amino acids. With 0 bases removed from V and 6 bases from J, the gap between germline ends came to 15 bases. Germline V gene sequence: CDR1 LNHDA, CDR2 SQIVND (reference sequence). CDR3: CASSIEVKWAGQPQHF. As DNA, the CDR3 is TGTGCCAGTAGTATAGAGGTAAAGTGGGCAGGTCAGCCCCAGCATTTT. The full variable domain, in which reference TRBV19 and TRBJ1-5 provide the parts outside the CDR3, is DGGITQSPKYLFRKEGQNVTLSCEQNLNHDAMYWYRQDPGQGLRLIYYSQIVNDFQKGDIAEGYSVSREKKESFPLTVTSAQKNPTAFYLCASSIEVKWAGQPQHFGDGTRLSIL.

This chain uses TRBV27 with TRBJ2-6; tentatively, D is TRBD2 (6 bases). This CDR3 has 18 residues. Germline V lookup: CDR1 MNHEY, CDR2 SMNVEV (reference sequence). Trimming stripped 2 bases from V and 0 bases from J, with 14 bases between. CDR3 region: CASSLLAPSYSGANVLTF. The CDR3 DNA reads TGTGCCAGCAGTTTACTAGCGCCAAGCTACTCTGGGGCCAACGTCCTGACTTTC.

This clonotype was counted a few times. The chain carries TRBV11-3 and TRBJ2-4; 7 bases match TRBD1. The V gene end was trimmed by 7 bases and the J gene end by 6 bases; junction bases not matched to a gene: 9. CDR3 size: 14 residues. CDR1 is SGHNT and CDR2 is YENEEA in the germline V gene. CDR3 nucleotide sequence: TGTGCCAGCACTCTTTACGGGACAGCAAACATTCAGTACTTC. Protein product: CASTLYGTANIQYF.

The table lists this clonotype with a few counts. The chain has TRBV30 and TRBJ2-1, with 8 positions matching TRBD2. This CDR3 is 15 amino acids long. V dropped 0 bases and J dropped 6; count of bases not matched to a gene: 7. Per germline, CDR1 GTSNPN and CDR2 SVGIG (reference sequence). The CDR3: CAWSVEVRGGNEQFF. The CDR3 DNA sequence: TGTGCCTGGAGTGTAGAGGTTCGGGGGGGCAATGAGCAGTTCTTC.

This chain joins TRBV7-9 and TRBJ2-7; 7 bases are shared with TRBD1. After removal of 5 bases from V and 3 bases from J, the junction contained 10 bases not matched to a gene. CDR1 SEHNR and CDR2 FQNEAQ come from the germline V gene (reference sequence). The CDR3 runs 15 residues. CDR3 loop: CASSPPDRVGYEQYF. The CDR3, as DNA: TGTGCCAGCAGCCCCCCCGACAGGGTTGGCTACGAGCAGTACTTC.

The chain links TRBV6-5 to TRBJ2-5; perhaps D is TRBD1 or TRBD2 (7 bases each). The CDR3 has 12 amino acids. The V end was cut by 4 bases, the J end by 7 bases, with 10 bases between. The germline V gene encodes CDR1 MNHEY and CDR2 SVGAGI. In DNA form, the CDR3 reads TGTGCCAGCAGTTCCAGGGGGGGGACCCAGTACTTC. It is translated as CASSSRGGTQYF.

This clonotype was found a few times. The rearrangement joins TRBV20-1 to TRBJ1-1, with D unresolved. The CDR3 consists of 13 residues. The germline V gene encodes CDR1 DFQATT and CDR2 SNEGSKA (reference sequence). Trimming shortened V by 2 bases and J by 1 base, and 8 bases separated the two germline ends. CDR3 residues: CSARIQPNTEAFF. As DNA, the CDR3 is TGCAGTGCTAGAATACAGCCGAACACTGAAGCTTTCTTT.

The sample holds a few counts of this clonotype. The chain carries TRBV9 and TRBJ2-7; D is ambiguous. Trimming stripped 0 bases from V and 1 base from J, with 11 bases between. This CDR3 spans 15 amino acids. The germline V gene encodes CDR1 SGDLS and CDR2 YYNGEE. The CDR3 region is CASSVDGMGSYEQYF. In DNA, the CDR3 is TGTGCCAGCAGCGTAGATGGCATGGGATCCTACGAGCAGTACTTC.

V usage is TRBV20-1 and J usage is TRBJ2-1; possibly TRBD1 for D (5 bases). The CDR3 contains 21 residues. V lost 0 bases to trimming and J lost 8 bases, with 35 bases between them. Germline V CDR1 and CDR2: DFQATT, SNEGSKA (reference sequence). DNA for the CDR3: TGCAGTGCTAGAGAGCGAAGGGCGGTACACCGGTGGGGCGACCCGTTGGATGAGCAGTTCTTC. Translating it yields CSARERRAVHRWGDPLDEQFF.

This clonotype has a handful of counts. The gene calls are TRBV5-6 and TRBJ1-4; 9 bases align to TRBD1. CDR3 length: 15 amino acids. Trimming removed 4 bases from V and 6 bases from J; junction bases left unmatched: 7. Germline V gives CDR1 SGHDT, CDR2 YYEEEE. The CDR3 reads CASSTTGGLHEKLFF. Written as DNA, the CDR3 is TGTGCCAGCAGCACCACAGGGGGCCTTCATGAAAAACTGTTTTTT.

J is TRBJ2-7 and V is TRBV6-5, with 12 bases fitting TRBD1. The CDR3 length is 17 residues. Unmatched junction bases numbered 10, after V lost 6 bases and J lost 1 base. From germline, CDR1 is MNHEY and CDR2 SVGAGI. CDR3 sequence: CASSRWDRGRYSYEQYF. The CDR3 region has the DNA TGTGCCAGCAGCCGCTGGGACAGGGGGCGGTATTCCTACGAGCAGTACTTC.

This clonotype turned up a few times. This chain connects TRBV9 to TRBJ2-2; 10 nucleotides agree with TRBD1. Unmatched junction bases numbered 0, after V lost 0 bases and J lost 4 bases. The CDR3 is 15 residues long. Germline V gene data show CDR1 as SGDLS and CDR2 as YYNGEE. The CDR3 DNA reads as TGTGCCAGCAGCGTAGGACAGGGGGCCACCGGGGAGCTGTTTTTT. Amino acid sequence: CASSVGQGATGELFF. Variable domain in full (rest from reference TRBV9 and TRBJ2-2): DSGVTQTPKHLITATGQRVTLRCSPRSGDLSVYWYQQSLDQGLQFLIQYYNGEERAKGNILERFSAQQFPDLHSELNLSSLELGDSALYFCASSVGQGATGELFFGEGSRLTVL.

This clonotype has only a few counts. CDR3 sequence reads: CASSPEEGYSSYEQYF. Written as DNA, the CDR3 is TGTGCCAGCAGTCCCGAGGAGGGGTATAGCTCCTACGAGCAGTACTTC. The rearrangement links TRBV2 to TRBJ2-7; TRBD2 is a possible D gene (6 bases). There are 16 residues in the CDR3. Germline assignment: CDR1 SNHLY and CDR2 FYNNEI. The V end was cut by 5 bases, the J end by 0 bases, with 17 bases between.

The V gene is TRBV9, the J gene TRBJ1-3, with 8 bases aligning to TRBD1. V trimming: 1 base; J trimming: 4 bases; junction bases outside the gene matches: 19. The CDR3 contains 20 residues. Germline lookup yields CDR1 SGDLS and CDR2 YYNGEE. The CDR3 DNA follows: TGTGCCAGCAGCGTACCGATGGACAGGGCTCCCGAGATGCTGGGAAACACCATATATTTT. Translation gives CASSVPMDRAPEMLGNTIYF.

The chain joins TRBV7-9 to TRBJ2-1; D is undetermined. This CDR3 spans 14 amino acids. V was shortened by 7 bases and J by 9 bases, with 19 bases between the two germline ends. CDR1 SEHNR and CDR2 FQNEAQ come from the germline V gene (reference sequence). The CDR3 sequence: CASTLQSGAGEQFF. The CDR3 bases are TGTGCCAGCACCCTCCAGTCAGGAGCTGGTGAGCAGTTCTTC.

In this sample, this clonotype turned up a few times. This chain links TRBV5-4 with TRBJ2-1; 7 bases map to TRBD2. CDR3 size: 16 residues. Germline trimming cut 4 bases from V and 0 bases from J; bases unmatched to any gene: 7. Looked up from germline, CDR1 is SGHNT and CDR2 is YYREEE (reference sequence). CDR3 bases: TGTGCCAGCAGCACAGTAGCGGGTAGCTCCTACAATGAGCAGTTCTTC. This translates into CASSTVAGSSYNEQFF.

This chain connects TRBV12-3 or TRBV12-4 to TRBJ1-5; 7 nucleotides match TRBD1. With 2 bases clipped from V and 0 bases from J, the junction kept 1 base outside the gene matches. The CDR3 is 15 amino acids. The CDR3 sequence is CASSLRDSSNQPQHF. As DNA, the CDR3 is TGTGCCAGCAGTTTAAGGGACAGTAGCAATCAGCCCCAGCATTTT.

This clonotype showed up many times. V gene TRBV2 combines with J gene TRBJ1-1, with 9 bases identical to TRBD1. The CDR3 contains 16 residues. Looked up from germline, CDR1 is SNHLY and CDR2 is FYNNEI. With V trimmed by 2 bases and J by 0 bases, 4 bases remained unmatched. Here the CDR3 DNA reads TGTGCCAGCAGTGAAACCGGGACAGGGCTGAACACTGAAGCTTTCTTT. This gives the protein CASSETGTGLNTEAFF. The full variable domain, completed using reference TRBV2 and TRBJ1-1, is EPEVTQTPSHQVTQMGQEVILRCVPISNHLYFYWYRQILGQKVEFLVSFYNNEISEKSEIFDDQFSVERPDGSNFTLKIRSTKLEDSAMYFCASSETGTGLNTEAFFGQGTRLTVV.

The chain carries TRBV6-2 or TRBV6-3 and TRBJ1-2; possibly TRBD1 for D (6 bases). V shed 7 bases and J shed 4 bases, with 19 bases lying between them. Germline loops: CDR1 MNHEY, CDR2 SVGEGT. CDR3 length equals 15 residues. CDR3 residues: CASTWGATPVYGYTF. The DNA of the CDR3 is TGTGCCAGCACCTGGGGGGCTACACCTGTCTATGGCTACACCTTC.

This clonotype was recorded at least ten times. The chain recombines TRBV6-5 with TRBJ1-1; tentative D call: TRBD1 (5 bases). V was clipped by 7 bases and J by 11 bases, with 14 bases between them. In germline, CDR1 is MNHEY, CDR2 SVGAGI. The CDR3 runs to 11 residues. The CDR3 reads CASKKGSWAFF. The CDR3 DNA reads TGTGCCAGCAAAAAGGGGTCATGGGCTTTCTTT.